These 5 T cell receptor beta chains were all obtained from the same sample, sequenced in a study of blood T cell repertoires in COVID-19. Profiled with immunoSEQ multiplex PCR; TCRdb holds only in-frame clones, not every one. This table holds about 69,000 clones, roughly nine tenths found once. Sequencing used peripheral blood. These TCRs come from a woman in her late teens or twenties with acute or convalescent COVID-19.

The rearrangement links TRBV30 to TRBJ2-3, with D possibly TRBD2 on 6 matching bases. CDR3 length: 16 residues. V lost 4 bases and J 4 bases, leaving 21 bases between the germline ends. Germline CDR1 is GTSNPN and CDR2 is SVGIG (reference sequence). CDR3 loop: CAWTKGTGYDSDTQYF. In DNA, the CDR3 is TGTGCCTGGACCAAAGGGACTGGCTACGACTCAGATACGCAGTATTTT.

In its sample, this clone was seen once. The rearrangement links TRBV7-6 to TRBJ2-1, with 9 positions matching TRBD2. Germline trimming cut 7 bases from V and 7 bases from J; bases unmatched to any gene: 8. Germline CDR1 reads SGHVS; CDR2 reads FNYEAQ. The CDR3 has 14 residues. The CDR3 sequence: CASTPGTSLNEQFF. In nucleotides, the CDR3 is TGTGCCAGCACCCCCGGGACTAGCTTGAATGAGCAGTTCTTC.

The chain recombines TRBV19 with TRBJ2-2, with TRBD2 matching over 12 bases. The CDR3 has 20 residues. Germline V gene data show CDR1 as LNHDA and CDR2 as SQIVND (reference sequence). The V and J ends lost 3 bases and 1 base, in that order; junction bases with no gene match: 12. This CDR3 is CASSMVRLAGAFGNTGELFF. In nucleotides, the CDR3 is TGTGCCAGTAGTATGGTCCGACTAGCGGGAGCCTTCGGGAACACCGGGGAGCTGTTTTTT.

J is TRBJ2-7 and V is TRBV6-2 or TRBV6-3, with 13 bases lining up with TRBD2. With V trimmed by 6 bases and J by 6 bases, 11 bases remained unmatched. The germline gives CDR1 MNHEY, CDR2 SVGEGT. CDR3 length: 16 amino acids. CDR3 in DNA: TGTGCCAGCAGCCGAAACGGACTAGCGGGAGCGAGCGAGCAGTACTTC. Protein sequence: CASSRNGLAGASEQYF.

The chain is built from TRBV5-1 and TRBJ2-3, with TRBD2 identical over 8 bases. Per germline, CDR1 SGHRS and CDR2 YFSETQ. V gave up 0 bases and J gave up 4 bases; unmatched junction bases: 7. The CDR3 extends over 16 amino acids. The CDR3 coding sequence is TGCGCCAGCAGCTTGGAGACTAGCGCTGGTTCAGATACGCAGTATTTT. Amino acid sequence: CASSLETSAGSDTQYF. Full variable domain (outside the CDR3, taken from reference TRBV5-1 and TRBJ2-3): KAGVTQTPRYLIKTRGQQVTLSCSPISGHRSVSWYQQTPGQGLQFLFEYFSETQRNKGNFPGRFSGRQFSNSRSEMNVSTLELGDSALYLCASSLETSAGSDTQYFGPGTRLTVL.